Listed below are T cell receptor beta chains from one sample, sequenced in a study of T cells in Graves' hyperthyroidism and ophthalmopathy. Via MiXCR, TCRdb re-called the multiplex PCR reads, giving one row per CDR3 protein. The sample lists about 570,000 distinct CDR3 sequences, approximately 15% occurring once. Source material: blood. The receptors were gathered from a woman between 40 and 55 years old with Graves' hyperthyroidism. The conserved cysteine and the conserved F or W are not part of the CDR3 here. Size tells how often a clone was seen (once, few, many) or the class of an expanded clone, and some rows leave it out.

>14|TRBV24-1|-
ATSDSGTGGAGELF
>15|TRBV28|many
ASSAIVRDRGEYGYT
>12|TRBV30|many
AWSVGPFTGELF
>12|TRBV20-1|-
SANLAGTSYEQY
>13|TRBV10-2|-
ASRDDNGNTGELF
>17|TRBV28|many
ASSHRTSGSQLSTDTQY
>11|TRBV10-3|many
AISDRGSHEQY
>12|TRBV11-2|many
ASSLGDGPYEQY
>13|TRBV11-3|-
ASSRGTGTSEKLF
>14|TRBV11-2|-
ASSHPGGGPPETQY
>14|TRBV19|-
ASSTTHRAGGTEAF
>10|TRBV20-1|few
SARAGNQPQH
>12|TRBV3-1|many
ASSPGTGVYGYT
>14|TRBV28|-
ASRTDRPVSFTEAF
>15|TRBV28|-
ASSPLTGETGANALT
>12|TRBV6-6|-
ASSYRSGSYEQY
>10|TRBV10-3|-
AISESGQRGF
>11|TRBV30|many
AWSVPNKETQY
>14|TRBV6-1|many
ASSNRDRGLAGELF
>12|TRBV28|many
ASSLHGKNTEAF